A single sample gave rise to the 11 T cell receptor beta chains below, sequenced in a study of cytomegalovirus exposure and HLA in healthy donors. 13 Jbeta primers and 60 Vbeta primers were used for the PCR. Assay: immunoSEQ multiplex PCR; the TCRdb copy retains only in-frame clones and omits some. The table lists about 130,000 clones, roughly three quarters of them singletons. The sample taken for sequencing was PBMCs. These receptors were taken from a man in his forties or fifties in good health and CMV-seronegative.

The chain joins TRBV27 to TRBJ2-7, with 7 bases identical to TRBD1. This CDR3 is built from 14 residues. Germline assignment: CDR1 MNHEY and CDR2 SMNVEV (reference sequence). V lost 4 bases, J lost 6 bases, and 9 bases stayed unmatched. CDR3 protein: CASSSQGVGVEQYF. Written as DNA, the CDR3 is TGTGCCAGCAGTTCCCAGGGGGTCGGGGTCGAGCAGTACTTC.

The chain joins TRBV2 to TRBJ1-2, with TRBD1 as a possible D gene (5 bases). The CDR3 has 14 amino acids. Trimming removed 8 bases from V and 2 bases from J, with 15 bases in between. Germline V gene lookup returns CDR1 SNHLY and CDR2 FYNNEI. The CDR3 nucleotides are TGTGCCAGCGATCCAGCCCAGGGCAACTATGGCTACACCTTC. This codes for CASDPAQGNYGYTF.

The CDR3 loop reads CASSQVGQAVGYTF. CDR3 coding DNA: TGCGCCAGCAGCCAGGTGGGGCAGGCTGTGGGCTACACCTTC. The chain uses TRBV4-1 and TRBJ1-2; D is perhaps TRBD1 (5 bases). The CDR3 sequence is 14 residues long. CDR1 and CDR2 (germline): MGHRA, YSYEKL. The V end lost 3 bases, the J end lost 8 bases, and 16 bases lay between the germline ends.

As to this clone: Distinct nucleotide sequences in the sample also encode this CDR3. The rearrangement uses TRBV6-5 and TRBJ2-7; D not certain. The CDR3 contains 11 residues. The V gene lost 3 bases and the J gene lost 3 bases, with 3 bases spanning the gap. From germline, CDR1 is MNHEY and CDR2 SVGAGI. CDR3 nucleotide sequence: TGTGCCAGCAGTTATAACTACGAGCAGTACTTC. Its translation: CASSYNYEQYF.

The J gene is TRBJ1-3, the V gene TRBV9; TRBD1 matches at 9 bases. Germline CDR1 SGDLS, CDR2 YYNGEE. This CDR3 region has 14 residues. Germline trimming cut 3 bases from V and 4 bases from J; bases unmatched to any gene: 2. This CDR3 reads CASSADRGGNTIYF. CDR3 coding DNA: TGTGCCAGCAGCGCGGACAGGGGCGGAAACACCATATATTTT. Based on the CDR3 plus reference TRBV9 and TRBJ1-3, the full variable domain is DSGVTQTPKHLITATGQRVTLRCSPRSGDLSVYWYQQSLDQGLQFLIQYYNGEERAKGNILERFSAQQFPDLHSELNLSSLELGDSALYFCASSADRGGNTIYFGEGSWLTVV.

The chain couples TRBV13 to TRBJ1-6; possible D gene TRBD1, 5 bases. This CDR3 comprises 15 residues. The V and J ends lost 3 bases and 10 bases respectively, with 16 bases between them. Germline V gene data show CDR1 as PRHDT and CDR2 as FYEKMQ (reference sequence). CDR3 DNA sequence: TGTGCCAGCAGCTTGGAGGGGCAGACGGGCTCACCCCTCCACTTT. This sequence encodes CASSLEGQTGSPLHF.

The CDR3 region is CASSYSRYTNEKLFF. In DNA, the CDR3 is TGTGCCAGCAGTTACTCCCGTTATACTAATGAAAAACTGTTTTTT. The chain carries TRBV6-5 and TRBJ1-4; unclear D gene. The CDR3 contains 15 residues. Trimming shortened V by 0 bases and J by 2 bases, and 7 bases separated the two germline ends. Germline V gene data show CDR1 as MNHEY and CDR2 as SVGAGI.

The sample holds a few counts of this clone. The V call is TRBV7-9, the J call TRBJ1-4; D may be TRBD1 (6 bases). The germline V gene has CDR1 SEHNR and CDR2 FQNEAQ (reference sequence). The V end lost 1 base, the J end lost 7 bases, and 13 bases lay between the germline ends. The CDR3 covers 15 residues. The chain's CDR3 is CASSLGQADSEKLFF. The CDR3 coding sequence is TGTGCCAGCAGCTTAGGACAGGCCGACAGTGAAAAACTGTTTTTT.

The DNA of the CDR3 is TGTGCCAGCAGTTTAACTAGCGGGAGATTGGAGCAGTTCTTC. Amino acid sequence: CASSLTSGRLEQFF. The chain carries TRBV28 and TRBJ2-1, with 11 positions matching TRBD2. Germline lookup yields CDR1 MDHEN and CDR2 SYDVKM. Trimming cost V 2 bases and J 10 bases; bases outside gene matches: 4. The CDR3 is 14 amino acids. The complete variable domain, with remaining parts taken from reference TRBV28 and TRBJ2-1, reads DVKVTQSSRYLVKRTGEKVFLECVQDMDHENMFWYRQDPGLGLRLIYFSYDVKMKEKGDIPEGYSVSREKKERFSLILESASTNQTSMYLCASSLTSGRLEQFFGPGTRLTVL.

This chain links TRBV28 with TRBJ1-3; 7 nucleotides align to TRBD1. V was pared by 6 bases and J by 3 bases, with 5 bases of the junction left unmatched. The CDR3 spans 14 residues. CDR1 and CDR2 (germline): MDHEN, SYDVKM. Written as DNA, the CDR3 is TGTGCCAGCAGGATTCAGGGGGTTGGAAACACCATATATTTT. It is translated as CASRIQGVGNTIYF. The complete variable domain, with remaining parts taken from reference TRBV28 and TRBJ1-3, reads DVKVTQSSRYLVKRTGEKVFLECVQDMDHENMFWYRQDPGLGLRLIYFSYDVKMKEKGDIPEGYSVSREKKERFSLILESASTNQTSMYLCASRIQGVGNTIYFGEGSWLTVV.

V usage is TRBV7-2 and J usage is TRBJ1-2; 8 bases are shared with TRBD1. The junction had 8 bases not matched to a gene; V was cut back by 4 bases and J by 7 bases. The CDR3 has 14 amino acids. CDR1 and CDR2 (germline): SGHTA, FQGNSA. The CDR3 loop reads CASSYSQGAPGYTF. CDR3 bases: TGTGCCAGCAGCTATAGCCAGGGGGCGCCTGGCTACACCTTC.